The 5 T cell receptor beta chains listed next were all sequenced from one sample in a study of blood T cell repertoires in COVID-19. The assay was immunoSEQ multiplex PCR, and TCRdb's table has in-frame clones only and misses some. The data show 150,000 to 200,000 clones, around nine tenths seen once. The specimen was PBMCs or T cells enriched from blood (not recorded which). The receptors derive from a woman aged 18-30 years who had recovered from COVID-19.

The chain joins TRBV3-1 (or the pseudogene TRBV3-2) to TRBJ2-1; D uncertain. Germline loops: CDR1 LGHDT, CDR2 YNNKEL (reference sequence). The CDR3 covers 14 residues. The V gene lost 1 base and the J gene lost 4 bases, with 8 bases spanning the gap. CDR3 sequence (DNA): TGTGCCAGCAGCCAAGGAGGAAAGTACAATGAGCAGTTCTTC. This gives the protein CASSQGGKYNEQFF.

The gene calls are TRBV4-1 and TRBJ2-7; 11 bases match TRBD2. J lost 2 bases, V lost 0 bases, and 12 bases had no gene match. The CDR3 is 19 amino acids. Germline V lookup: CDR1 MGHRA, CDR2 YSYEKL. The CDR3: CASSQDNGLAGQETYEQYF. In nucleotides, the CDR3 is TGCGCCAGCAGCCAAGATAACGGACTAGCGGGTCAGGAAACCTACGAGCAGTACTTC.

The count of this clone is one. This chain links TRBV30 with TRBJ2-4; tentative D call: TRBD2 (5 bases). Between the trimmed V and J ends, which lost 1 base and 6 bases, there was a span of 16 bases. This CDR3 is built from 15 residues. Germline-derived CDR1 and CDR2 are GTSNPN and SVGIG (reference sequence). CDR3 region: CAWSEASLPGNIQYF. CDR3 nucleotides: TGTGCCTGGAGTGAGGCTAGCCTTCCTGGAAACATTCAGTACTTC.

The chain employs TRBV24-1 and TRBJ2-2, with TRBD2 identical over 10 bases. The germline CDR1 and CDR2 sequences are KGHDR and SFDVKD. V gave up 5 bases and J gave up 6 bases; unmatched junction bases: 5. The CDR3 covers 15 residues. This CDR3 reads CATSASSGSSGELFF. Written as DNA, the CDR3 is TGTGCCACCAGTGCGTCTAGCGGGAGTTCCGGGGAGCTGTTTTTT.

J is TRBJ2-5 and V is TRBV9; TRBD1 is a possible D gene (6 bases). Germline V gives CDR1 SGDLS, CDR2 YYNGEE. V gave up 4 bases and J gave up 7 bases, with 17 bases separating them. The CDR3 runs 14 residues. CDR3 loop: CASSPRGETGTQYF. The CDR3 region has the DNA TGTGCCAGCAGCCCTCGGGGCGAGACAGGGACCCAGTACTTC.